This T cell receptor beta chain was captured in a study of identical twins. TCRdb redid the calling of the 5' RACE reads with MiXCR, one entry per CDR3 protein. This table has some 500,000 distinct CDR3 sequences, around 9.6% appearing once. The CDR3 sequence is 15 residues long. Germline CDR1 and CDR2: LGHNA and YNFKEQ. The J segment lost 8 bases and the V segment lost 1 base, leaving 6 bases of the junction unmatched. The same sample was also studied in work on yellow fever vaccine responses in identical twins.

The origin of this receptor is a woman aged 18-35 years in good health. This chain links TRBV4-2 with TRBJ2-1; TRBD2 agrees at 9 bases. The sample was PBMCs. The chain's CDR3 is CASSQVGTSSYEQFF. CDR3 sequence (DNA): TGTGCCAGCAGCCAAGTAGGGACTAGCAGTTATGAGCAGTTCTTC.